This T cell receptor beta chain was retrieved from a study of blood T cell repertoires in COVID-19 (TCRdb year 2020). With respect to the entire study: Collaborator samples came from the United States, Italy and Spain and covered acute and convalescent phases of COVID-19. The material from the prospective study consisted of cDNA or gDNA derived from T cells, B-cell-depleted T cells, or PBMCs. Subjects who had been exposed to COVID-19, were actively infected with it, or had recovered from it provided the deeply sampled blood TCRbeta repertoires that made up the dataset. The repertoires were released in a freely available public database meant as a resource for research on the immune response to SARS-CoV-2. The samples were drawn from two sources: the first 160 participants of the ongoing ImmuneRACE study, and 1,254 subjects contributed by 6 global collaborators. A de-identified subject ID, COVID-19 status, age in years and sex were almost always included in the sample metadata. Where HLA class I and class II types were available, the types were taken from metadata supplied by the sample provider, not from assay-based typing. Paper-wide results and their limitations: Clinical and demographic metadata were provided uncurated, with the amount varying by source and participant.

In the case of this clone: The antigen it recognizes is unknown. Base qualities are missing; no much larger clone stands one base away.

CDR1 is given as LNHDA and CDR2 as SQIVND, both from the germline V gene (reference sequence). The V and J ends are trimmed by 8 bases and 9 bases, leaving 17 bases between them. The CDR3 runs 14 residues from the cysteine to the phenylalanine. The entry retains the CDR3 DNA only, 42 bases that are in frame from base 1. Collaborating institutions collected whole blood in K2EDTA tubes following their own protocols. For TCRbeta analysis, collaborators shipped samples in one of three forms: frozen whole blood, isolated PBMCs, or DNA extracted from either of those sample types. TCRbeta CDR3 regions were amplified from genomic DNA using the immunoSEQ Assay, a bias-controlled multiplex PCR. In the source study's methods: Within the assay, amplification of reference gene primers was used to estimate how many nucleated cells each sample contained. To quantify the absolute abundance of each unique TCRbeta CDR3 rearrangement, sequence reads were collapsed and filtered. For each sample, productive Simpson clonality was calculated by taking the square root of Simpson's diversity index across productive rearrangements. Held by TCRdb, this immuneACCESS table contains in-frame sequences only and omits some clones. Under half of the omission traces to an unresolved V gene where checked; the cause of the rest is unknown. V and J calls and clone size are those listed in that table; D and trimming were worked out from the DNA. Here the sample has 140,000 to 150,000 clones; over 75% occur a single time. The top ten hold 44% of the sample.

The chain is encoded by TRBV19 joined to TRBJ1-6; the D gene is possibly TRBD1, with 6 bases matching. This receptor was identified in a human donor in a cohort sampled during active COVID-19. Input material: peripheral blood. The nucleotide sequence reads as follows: TGTGCCAGTCAGTCAGGGGCTATCGGTTCACCCCTCCACTTT. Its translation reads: CASQSGAIGSPLHF.